This T cell receptor (beta chain) was captured in a study of T cells expressing NK-cell markers. At the level of the study: Sorted CD3+CD56-NKG2C+, CD3+CD56+NKG2C+ and CD3+CD56+NKG2C- T cells supplied the TCR beta repertoires. With respect to HCMV, most of the eight sequenced donors were seropositive, and one was seronegative.

About this clonotype: What it binds is unknown.

What made the TCR beta cDNA was 5'RACE template switching with UMIs. TCRdb re-called the 5' RACE reads; one entry per CDR3 protein, DNA not given. The repertoire table contains roughly 450,000 distinct CDR3 sequences. Study-wide results and limits: Each of about six donors carried dominant NKG2C+ clonotypes accounting for roughly 1.0-7.5% of CD8+ T cells.

The sequencing sample was made of blood T cells: a sorted CD56 or NKG2C T cell subset, CD4+ or CD8+ T cells, or bulk PBMC T cells (not recorded which). The TCR originated in a woman between 45 and 60 years old in good health.

The CDR3 spells CASSPFSGGWNEQFF. The gene calls are TRBV14 and TRBJ2-1; as DNA is missing, the TRBD2 call by TCRdb cannot be tested. CDR1 and CDR2 (germline): SGHDN, FVKESK. The CDR3 runs to 15 residues.